The 20 T cell receptor beta chains given below trace back to one sample, sequenced in a study of neurological immune-mediated disorders. MiXCR was run by TCRdb on the 5' RACE reads, yielding one entry per CDR3 protein. This sample has tens of thousands of distinct CDR3 sequences, with 9.4% found just once. The sample consisted of PBMCs. These receptors were obtained from a middle-aged man in good health.

There are many counts of this clonotype. This rearrangement joins TRBV20-1 to TRBJ2-3; 11 nucleotides match TRBD2. The CDR3 is made up of 14 amino acids. The germline V gene encodes CDR1 DFQATT and CDR2 SNEGSKA (reference sequence). V gave up 3 bases and J gave up 3 bases; unmatched junction bases: 2. The CDR3 bases are TGCAGTGCTAGGACTAGCGGGATGACAGATACGCAGTATTTT. The encoded protein is CSARTSGMTDTQYF.

For this clonotype: A much more abundant neighbour one base away suggests this may be a read error. The genes are TRBV7-9 and TRBJ1-3, with TRBD1 matching over 8 bases. CDR1 is SEHNR, CDR2 FQNEAQ, per germline (reference sequence). This CDR3 region has 15 residues. The ends lost 5 bases at V and 5 bases at J; junction bases unmatched: 8. Here the CDR3 reads CASSQNRGNRNTIYF. As DNA, the CDR3 is TGTGCCAGCAGCCAAAACAGGGGGAACAGAAACACCATATATTTT. Complete variable domain (other parts from reference TRBV7-9 and TRBJ1-3): DTGVSQNPRHKITKRGQNVTFRCDPISEHNRLYWYRQTLGQGPEFLTYFQNEAQLEKSRLLSDRFSAERPKGSFSTLEIQRTEQGDSAMYLCASSQNRGNRNTIYFGEGSWLTVV.

In the case of this clonotype: A much larger clone lies one base from this, so it may be a read error. The chain joins TRBV6-6 to TRBJ2-1; TRBD2 might be the D (5 bases). The germline CDR1 and CDR2 sequences are MNHNY and SVGAGI (reference sequence). The CDR3 is 15 amino acids. Between the trimmed V and J ends, which lost 6 bases and 6 bases, there was a span of 18 bases. CDR3 bases: TGTGCCAGCAGCCCCCATGAGGGCCTAATCAATGAGCAGTTCTTC. The encoded protein is CASSPHEGLINEQFF.

This clonotype came up many times. The chain recombines TRBV20-1 with TRBJ1-3, with TRBD1 as a possible D gene (5 bases). In germline, CDR1 is DFQATT, CDR2 SNEGSKA (reference sequence). V lost 3 bases, J lost 0 bases, and 15 bases lay in between. This CDR3 has 16 amino acids. The CDR3 bases are TGCAGTGCTAGTGAGGGGACGTCTGCCTCTGGAAACACCATATATTTT. It encodes CSASEGTSASGNTIYF.

This clonotype came up many times. The genes are TRBV20-1 and TRBJ2-1; 8 nucleotides line up with TRBD2. CDR3 length: 16 residues. CDR1 and CDR2 from the germline V gene are DFQATT and SNEGSKA (reference sequence). The V gene end was trimmed by 0 bases and the J gene end by 4 bases; junction bases not matched to a gene: 8. CDR3 sequence: CSARDLDGGAYNEQFF. CDR3 in DNA: TGCAGTGCTAGAGATCTCGACGGGGGGGCTTACAATGAGCAGTTCTTC.

The table lists this clonotype with many counts. The V gene is TRBV12-3 or TRBV12-4, the J gene TRBJ2-2; D perhaps matches TRBD2 (5 bases). The CDR3 totals 12 residues. Trimming left V 7 bases short and J 3 bases short, with 6 bases between. The CDR3 loop reads CASMGDTGELFF. CDR3 coding DNA: TGTGCCAGCATGGGAGACACCGGGGAGCTGTTTTTT.

In its sample, this clonotype was seen many times. The chain recombines TRBV7-2 with TRBJ2-1, with TRBD2 identical over 13 bases. Germline assignment: CDR1 SGHTA and CDR2 FQGNSA. The CDR3 sequence is 18 residues long. The junction had 11 bases not matched to a gene; V was cut back by 5 bases and J by 4 bases. CDR3: CASSPWTSGGPGYNEQFF. CDR3 sequence (DNA): TGTGCCAGCAGCCCTTGGACTAGCGGGGGCCCGGGGTACAATGAGCAGTTCTTC.

This clonotype was counted many times. The V call is TRBV6-5, the J call TRBJ1-1, with D uncertain. V was cut by 8 bases and J by 8 bases, with 12 bases left in between. The CDR3 extends over 11 amino acids. Looked up from germline, CDR1 is MNHEY and CDR2 is SVGAGI. The CDR3, as DNA: TGTGCCAGCCAGACCCGCTCAGAAGCTTTCTTT. It translates to CASQTRSEAFF.

In this sample, this clonotype turned up many times. The chain joins TRBV4-3 to TRBJ2-3; 10 nucleotides line up with TRBD1. From germline, CDR1 is LGHNA and CDR2 YSLEER. The CDR3 totals 16 residues. With V trimmed by 0 bases and J by 4 bases, 4 bases remained unmatched. CDR3 in DNA: TGCGCCAGCAGCCAAGATATAGGGACAGGGGCAGATACGCAGTATTTT. This translates into CASSQDIGTGADTQYF.

This clonotype was counted ten times or more. V usage is TRBV29-1 and J usage is TRBJ1-5, with D unresolved. In germline, CDR1 is SQVTM, CDR2 ANQGSEA. The CDR3 is made up of 13 amino acids. Trimming took 3 bases from V and 0 from J, leaving 6 bases between them. This CDR3 is CSVEDGSNQPQHF. CDR3 nucleotides: TGCAGCGTTGAGGATGGTAGCAATCAGCCCCAGCATTTT.

This clonotype was counted at least ten times. The chain has TRBV5-1 and TRBJ2-7; 8 nucleotides agree with TRBD1. Per germline, CDR1 SGHRS and CDR2 YFSETQ. V was clipped by 5 bases and J by 4 bases; unmatched bases: 5. The CDR3 sequence is 13 residues long. The CDR3 protein is CASRSTGGYEQYF. CDR3 nucleotides: TGCGCCAGCAGGTCCACAGGGGGATACGAGCAGTACTTC.

This clonotype was recorded at least ten times. CDR3 protein: CSARDQGKEQFF. CDR3 DNA sequence: TGCAGTGCTAGAGATCAGGGTAAAGAGCAGTTCTTC. This rearrangement joins TRBV20-1 to TRBJ2-1; possible D gene TRBD1, 5 bases. CDR1 DFQATT and CDR2 SNEGSKA come from the germline V gene (reference sequence). The V end was cut by 0 bases, the J end by 10 bases, with 10 bases between. This CDR3 comprises 12 residues.

This clonotype was counted many times. The chain combines TRBV7-2 with TRBJ2-2, with D perhaps matching TRBD2 (6 bases). The CDR3 covers 13 residues. In germline, CDR1 is SGHTA, CDR2 FQGNSA. Trimming took off 5 bases at V and 7 bases at J, with 11 bases between the two ends. CDR3 nucleotide sequence: TGTGCCAGCAGCCGGGCCGGGGGCGGGGAGCTGTTTTTT. It codes for CASSRAGGGELFF.

In its sample, this clonotype was seen many times. This sequence joins TRBV5-1 and TRBJ1-2; D is perhaps TRBD1 (6 bases). Germline V gene sequence: CDR1 SGHRS, CDR2 YFSETQ. The CDR3 contains 13 residues. V lost 6 bases and J 6 bases, leaving 15 bases between the germline ends. CDR3 nucleotides: TGCGCCAGCACAATCAGGGCAGGGGATGGCTACACCTTC. Its protein product is CASTIRAGDGYTF. Filled out from reference TRBV5-1 and TRBJ1-2, the complete variable domain reads KAGVTQTPRYLIKTRGQQVTLSCSPISGHRSVSWYQQTPGQGLQFLFEYFSETQRNKGNFPGRFSGRQFSNSRSEMNVSTLELGDSALYLCASTIRAGDGYTFGSGTRLTVV.

This clonotype was observed many times. V gene TRBV3-1 combines with J gene TRBJ2-7, with D possibly called TRBD1 or TRBD2 (5 bases each). The CDR3 has 14 amino acids. CDR1 is LGHDT and CDR2 is YNNKEL in the germline V gene (reference sequence). V lost 4 bases, J lost 5 bases, and 15 bases lay in between. The CDR3 is CASSPEGWPDEQYF. In DNA form, the CDR3 reads TGTGCCAGCAGCCCTGAGGGGTGGCCGGACGAGCAGTACTTC.

This clonotype was seen repeatedly, ten times or more. This chain uses TRBV20-1 with TRBJ2-7, with 7 nucleotides matching TRBD2. The CDR3 consists of 15 residues. The germline V gene has CDR1 DFQATT and CDR2 SNEGSKA (reference sequence). V lost 5 bases, J lost 0 bases, and 10 bases stayed unmatched. This chain's CDR3 is CSAPWAGAPSYEQYF. The CDR3, as DNA: TGCAGTGCTCCTTGGGCGGGAGCCCCCTCCTACGAGCAGTACTTC.

This clonotype was counted at least ten times. The rearrangement uses TRBV5-1 and TRBJ2-7, with D perhaps given as TRBD1 or TRBD2 (5 bases each). V was pared by 5 bases and J by 3 bases, with 9 bases between. Germline V gene data show CDR1 as SGHRS and CDR2 as YFSETQ. The CDR3 extends over 12 amino acids. CDR3 sequence (DNA): TGCGCCAGCAGTCGGGACGGCTACGAGCAGTACTTC. Protein sequence: CASSRDGYEQYF.

This clonotype was seen many times. This chain uses TRBV20-1 with TRBJ1-1; TRBD1 aligns across 9 bases. The CDR3 runs to 14 residues. With V trimmed by 5 bases and J by 6 bases, 10 bases remained unmatched. CDR1 DFQATT and CDR2 SNEGSKA come from the germline V gene (reference sequence). CDR3 residues: CSAPEAGTGSEAFF. CDR3 nucleotides: TGCAGTGCTCCAGAAGCCGGGACAGGGTCTGAAGCTTTCTTT.

Many counts were recorded for this clonotype. The genes are TRBV12-3 or TRBV12-4 and TRBJ2-7, with 11 bases identical to TRBD2. This CDR3 is built from 16 residues. J was trimmed by 6 bases and V by 3 bases; bases with no gene match: 10. CDR3 DNA: TGTGCCAGCAGTTTTCTGATAGCGGGAGGGCCTATCGAGCAGTACTTC. It encodes CASSFLIAGGPIEQYF.

This clonotype was recorded at least ten times. The rearrangement joins TRBV29-1 to TRBJ2-3; 7 bases align to TRBD2. Germline CDR1 SQVTM, CDR2 ANQGSEA. The V gene end was trimmed by 4 bases and the J gene end by 0 bases; junction bases not matched to a gene: 7. The CDR3 runs to 15 residues. DNA of the CDR3: TGCAGCGTTGCCCCGGGGACTACTAGCACAGATACGCAGTATTTT. This translates into CSVAPGTTSTDTQYF.